A single sample is the source of the 15 T cell receptor beta chains below, sequenced in a study of blood T cells in healthy people across ages. Using a J-beta primer mix together with a sample-barcoded 5' primer, a second PCR was run for roughly 6 to 11 cycles. TCRdb used MiXCR to reprocess the 5' RACE reads, holding one entry per CDR3 protein. There are 1.5 million to 2 million distinct CDR3 sequences in the sample; under 30% occur only once, and about 7.7% lies in the top ten. Source material: blood. The receptors were gathered from a woman in her twenties or thirties in good health.

This clonotype was seen many times. The V gene is TRBV29-1, the J gene TRBJ2-5, with 11 nucleotides matching TRBD1. The junction had 14 bases not matched to a gene; V was cut back by 2 bases and J by 3 bases. The CDR3 has 18 amino acids. The germline V gene encodes CDR1 SQVTM and CDR2 ANQGSEA. The CDR3 spells CSVERTGYRDRGEETQYF. CDR3 DNA sequence: TGCAGCGTTGAAAGGACCGGGTACCGGGACAGGGGGGAAGAGACCCAGTACTTC.

This clonotype has only a few counts. The chain is built from TRBV27 and TRBJ2-1, with a tentative D call TRBD2 (6 bases). CDR3 length equals 14 residues. CDR1 is MNHEY and CDR2 is SMNVEV in the germline V gene (reference sequence). The ends were cut back, 8 bases at V and 6 bases at J, with 17 bases in the middle. CDR3 nucleotides: TGTGCCAGCGCGGATAGCGGCGGGGTCAATGAGCAGTTCTTC. This translates into CASADSGGVNEQFF.

In the case of this clonotype: At one boundary the junction diverges from the germline segment, which might be a read error. The rearrangement uses TRBV5-1 and TRBJ2-5; tentatively, D is TRBD1 (8 bases). The CDR3 is 16 amino acids. Germline values: CDR1 SGHRS, CDR2 YFSETQ. In DNA, the CDR3 is TGCGCCGGCAGCTCCGGACAGGGAGGGTGGCAAGAGACCCAGTACTTC. Translating gives CAGSSGQGGWQETQYF.

The chain couples TRBV11-2 to TRBJ2-3, with D possibly matching TRBD2 (6 bases). The CDR3 covers 15 residues. Trimming cost V 4 bases and J 3 bases, with 14 bases left between them. CDR1 and CDR2 from the germline V gene are SGHAT and FQNNGV. CDR3 sequence (DNA): TGTGCCAGCAGCTCCATCAGGGAGGCGACAGATACGCAGTATTTT. This encodes CASSSIREATDTQYF.

The chain carries TRBV19 and TRBJ2-3; the match to TRBD2 covers 7 bases. The length of the CDR3 is 16 residues. The ends lost 6 bases at V and 3 bases at J; junction bases unmatched: 12. Per germline, CDR1 LNHDA and CDR2 SQIVND (reference sequence). CDR3 in DNA: TGTGCCAGTAGACCAAGGGCGCCTAGCGGAACAGATACGCAGTATTTT. Protein: CASRPRAPSGTDTQYF.

This chain connects TRBV4-1 to TRBJ1-2; TRBD1 matches at 7 bases. CDR3 length equals 15 residues. CDR1 MGHRA and CDR2 YSYEKL come from the germline V gene. V shed 0 bases, J shed 8 bases, and the junction held 9 bases outside the gene matches. CDR3 in DNA: TGCGCCAGCAGCCAAGATCCAGACAGGGCAGGAGGCTACACCTTC. Encoded protein: CASSQDPDRAGGYTF.

A note on this clonotype: A single base separates this from a much larger clone, so it may be a read error. V is TRBV20-1 and J is TRBJ2-5, with 16 positions matching TRBD2. The CDR3 spans 15 residues. CDR1 is DFQATT and CDR2 is SNEGSKA in the germline V gene (reference sequence). Germline trimming cut 5 bases from V and 4 bases from J; bases unmatched to any gene: 4. The CDR3 bases are TGCAGTGCTGGGACTAGCGGGGGGGCCGGAGAGACCCAGTACTTC. Protein sequence: CSAGTSGGAGETQYF.

Comment on this clonotype: This clone may be a read error of a much larger clone one base away. The chain has TRBV5-1 and TRBJ1-2; 7 bases align to TRBD1. The CDR3 length is 14 residues. Germline lookup yields CDR1 SGHRS and CDR2 YFSETQ. DNA of the CDR3: TGCGCCAGCGGCTTGAGGACAGGTCGGTTCGGCTACACCTTC. Translation gives CASGLRTGRFGYTF. Drawing the rest from reference TRBV5-1 and TRBJ1-2, the complete variable domain is KAGVTQTPRYLIKTRGQQVTLSCSPISGHRSVSWYQQTPGQGLQFLFEYFSETQRNKGNFPGRFSGRQFSNSRSEMNVSTLELGDSALYLCASGLRTGRFGYTFGSGTRLTVV.

With respect to this clonotype: This sequence may be a read error, since a much larger clone differs from it by one base. The chain is built from TRBV10-2 and TRBJ2-7, with TRBD2 matching 11 bases. The germline gives CDR1 WSHSY, CDR2 SAAADI. The CDR3 covers 15 residues. V dropped 0 bases and J dropped 6; count of bases not matched to a gene: 4. CDR3 bases: TGCGCCAGCAGTGAGTCAACTAGCGGGAGATGCGAGCAGTACTTC. This sequence encodes CASSESTSGRCEQYF.

This clonotype was picked up many times. The CDR3 loop reads CASSLVLYEQYF. The CDR3 DNA sequence: TGTGCCAGCAGCTTAGTTCTATACGAGCAGTACTTC. This sequence joins TRBV7-2 and TRBJ2-7; D gene unclear. CDR1 and CDR2 from the germline V gene are SGHTA and FQGNSA. The CDR3 totals 12 residues. With 1 base removed from V and 4 bases from J, the gap between germline ends came to 5 bases.

This clonotype was recorded a few times. DNA for the CDR3: TGTGCCAGCCCTACAGGGACAGATACGCAGTATTTT. Translated: CASPTGTDTQYF. The chain carries TRBV6-1 and TRBJ2-3, with D maybe TRBD1 (6 bases). Trimming cost V 8 bases and J 3 bases, with 9 bases left between them. Germline CDR1 reads MNHNS; CDR2 reads SASEGT. The CDR3 spans 12 residues.

With respect to this clonotype: A much larger clone differs by one base, so this may be a read error. The rearrangement uses TRBV20-1 and TRBJ2-5; D not certain. Germline V gives CDR1 DFQATT, CDR2 SNEGSKA (reference sequence). V gave up 0 bases and J gave up 2 bases, with 16 bases separating them. There are 16 residues in the CDR3. CDR3 nucleotides: TGCAGTGCTAGAGACAGGTCTACTCGGAGTCAAGAGACCCAGTACTTC. Its protein product is CSARDRSTRSQETQYF.

This clonotype has at least ten counts. The chain is built from TRBV5-1 and TRBJ2-7; 7 nucleotides agree with TRBD1. The CDR3 contains 15 residues. CDR1 and CDR2 (germline): SGHRS, YFSETQ. V shed 4 bases and J 3 bases; nucleotides not matched to a gene: 10. This CDR3 is CASSPRQGAFYEQYF. Written as DNA, the CDR3 is TGCGCCAGCAGCCCCCGACAGGGTGCCTTCTACGAGCAGTACTTC.

This clonotype occurred many times. The chain has TRBV11-2 and TRBJ2-5; possible D gene TRBD2, 5 bases. This CDR3 is built from 13 residues. The germline V gene has CDR1 SGHAT and CDR2 FQNNGV. The germline V and J ends were trimmed by 5 bases and 4 bases, with 11 bases remaining between them. The CDR3 here is CASSRSSLETQYF. For the CDR3, the DNA is TGTGCCAGCAGCAGATCTAGCCTAGAGACCCAGTACTTC.

This chain links TRBV4-3 with TRBJ2-3; tentatively, D is TRBD2 (6 bases). The CDR3 is 18 residues long. The germline V gene encodes CDR1 LGHNA and CDR2 YSLEER. Between the trimmed V and J ends, which lost 4 bases and 0 bases, there was a span of 20 bases. The CDR3 spells CASSRRRRGGSSTDTQYF. Here the CDR3 DNA reads TGCGCCAGCAGCCGACGACGGAGGGGAGGCTCTAGCACAGATACGCAGTATTTT.